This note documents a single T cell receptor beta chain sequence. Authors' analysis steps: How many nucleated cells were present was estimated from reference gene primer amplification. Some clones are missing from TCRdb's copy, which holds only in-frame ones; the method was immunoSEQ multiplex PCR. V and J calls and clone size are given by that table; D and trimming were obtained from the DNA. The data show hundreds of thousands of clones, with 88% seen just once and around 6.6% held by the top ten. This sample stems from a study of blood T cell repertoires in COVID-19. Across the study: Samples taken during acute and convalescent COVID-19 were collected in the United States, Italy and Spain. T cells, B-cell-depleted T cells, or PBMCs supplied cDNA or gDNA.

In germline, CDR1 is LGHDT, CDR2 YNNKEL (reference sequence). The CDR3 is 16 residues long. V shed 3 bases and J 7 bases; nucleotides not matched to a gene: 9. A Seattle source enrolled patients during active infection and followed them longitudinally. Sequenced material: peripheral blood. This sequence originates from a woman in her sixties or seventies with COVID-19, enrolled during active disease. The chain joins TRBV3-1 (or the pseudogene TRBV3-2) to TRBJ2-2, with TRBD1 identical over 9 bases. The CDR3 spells CASSHPRTGANGELFF. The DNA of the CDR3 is TGTGCCAGCAGCCACCCTAGGACAGGGGCGAACGGGGAGCTGTTTTTT.